One sample yielded the 6 T cell receptor beta chains listed below, sequenced in a study of cytomegalovirus exposure and HLA in healthy donors. Primers for the PCR totalled 60 Vbeta and 13 Jbeta. Sequencing was performed with immunoSEQ multiplex PCR; in TCRdb, only in-frame clones are kept and a portion is missing. The sample has 150,000 to 200,000 clones, 80% seen once. The sample was PBMCs. Receptors were obtained from a middle-aged man in good health and CMV-seronegative.

The CDR3 nucleotides read TGTGCCAGCAGTGAATCGAATAGCGGGATAACGGGGACCCAGTACTTC. This translates into CASSESNSGITGTQYF. This chain uses TRBV25-1 with TRBJ2-5, with 8 bases fitting TRBD2. The length of the CDR3 is 16 residues. CDR1 and CDR2 (germline): MGHDK, SYGVNS. The junction had 11 bases not matched to a gene; V was cut back by 1 base and J by 7 bases.

The chain has TRBV19 and TRBJ1-5; D perhaps matches TRBD1 (5 bases). V was trimmed by 5 bases and J by 2 bases, leaving 13 bases between them. From germline, CDR1 is LNHDA and CDR2 SQIVND (reference sequence). CDR3 length: 15 residues. The CDR3 reads CASSQGLSGNQPQHF. CDR3 nucleotides: TGTGCCAGTAGTCAGGGTTTGTCGGGCAATCAGCCCCAGCATTTT.

The rearrangement uses TRBV15 and TRBJ2-5, with 8 bases matching TRBD1. In germline, CDR1 is LNHNV, CDR2 YYDKDF (reference sequence). The CDR3 is 15 amino acids. The trim removed 3 bases at V and 4 bases at J, leaving 7 bases unmatched. The CDR3 region is CATSRSQGAAETQYF. In DNA form, the CDR3 reads TGTGCCACCAGCAGGAGTCAGGGGGCCGCAGAGACCCAGTACTTC.

The chain joins TRBV7-3 to TRBJ2-3, with 11 nucleotides matching TRBD2. This CDR3 spans 15 amino acids. The V gene's germline CDR1 is SGHTA and CDR2 FQGTGA. J lost 5 bases, V lost 3 bases, and 4 bases had no gene match. The CDR3 protein is CASSLTSGKVDTQYF. DNA for the CDR3: TGTGCCAGCAGCTTGACTAGCGGGAAGGTAGATACGCAGTATTTT.

This rearrangement joins TRBV7-9 to TRBJ2-5; 7 nucleotides line up with TRBD1. CDR3 length: 14 amino acids. Germline CDR1 reads SEHNR; CDR2 reads FQNEAQ (reference sequence). The V and J ends lost 2 bases and 4 bases, in that order; junction bases with no gene match: 4. In DNA form, the CDR3 reads TGTGCCAGCAGCTTAAACGACAGGGCAGAGACCCAGTACTTC. Translated, it gives CASSLNDRAETQYF.

This clone was observed once. The rearrangement uses TRBV29-1 and TRBJ2-1, with D possibly being TRBD2 (6 bases). The germline V and J ends were trimmed by 6 bases and 4 bases, with 16 bases remaining between them. There are 14 residues in the CDR3. Germline assignment: CDR1 SQVTM and CDR2 ANQGSEA. CDR3 in amino acids: CSVAAGTGYNEQFF. The CDR3 region has the DNA TGCAGCGTCGCGGCCGGGACTGGGTACAATGAGCAGTTCTTC.